The rows below give T cell receptor beta chains drawn from one sample of a study of blood T cell repertoires in COVID-19. Produced via immunoSEQ multiplex PCR; TCRdb's table is partial and in-frame only. The sample has some 130,000 clones; roughly 80% are singletons. Sample: peripheral blood. The receptor source for this set is a man aged 55 to 70 who had recovered from COVID-19. The CDR3 runs from the conserved cysteine through the conserved F or W. Fields, in order: clone size, J gene, V gene, D gene, CDR3 DNA, CDR3 protein. D genes are given only for firm matches. The size entry is marked missing in some rows and otherwise reads once, few, many or a size class.

clone_size: many
j_call: TRBJ2-2
v_call: TRBV10-3
d_call: TRBD1
cdr3_nt: TGTGCCTTCCGACAGGGCTTAAACACCGGGGAGCTGTTTTTT
cdr3_aa: CAFRQGLNTGELFF

clone_size: -
j_call: TRBJ1-1
v_call: TRBV5-1
d_call: -
cdr3_nt: TGCGCCAGCAGACCCGACAGCTGGATGAACACTGAAGCTTTCTTT
cdr3_aa: CASRPDSWMNTEAFF

clone_size: -
j_call: TRBJ2-5
v_call: TRBV5-4
d_call: -
cdr3_nt: TGTGCCAGCAGCTTCGGGGACCAAGAGACCCAGTACTTC
cdr3_aa: CASSFGDQETQYF

clone_size: -
j_call: TRBJ1-2
v_call: TRBV9
d_call: TRBD1
cdr3_nt: TGTGCCAGCAGCCTTACAGGGGGCCTTGGCTACACCTTC
cdr3_aa: CASSLTGGLGYTF

clone_size: once
j_call: TRBJ1-2
v_call: TRBV25-1
d_call: -
cdr3_nt: TGTGCCAGCAAATCGGCAGGGGACTATGGCTACACCTTC
cdr3_aa: CASKSAGDYGYTF

clone_size: -
j_call: TRBJ2-5
v_call: TRBV28
d_call: -
cdr3_nt: TGTGCCAGCAGTATCAGTGGGGCCGAGACCCAGTACTTC
cdr3_aa: CASSISGAETQYF

clone_size: -
j_call: TRBJ1-2
v_call: TRBV2
d_call: TRBD1
cdr3_nt: TGTGCCAGCAGTACGGGACAGAACTATGGCTACACCTTC
cdr3_aa: CASSTGQNYGYTF

clone_size: once
j_call: TRBJ1-4
v_call: TRBV4-1
d_call: -
cdr3_nt: TGCGCCAGCAGCCAAGGGGACACCGCGGGTGAAAAACTGTTTTTT
cdr3_aa: CASSQGDTAGEKLFF

clone_size: -
j_call: TRBJ1-1
v_call: TRBV18
d_call: -
cdr3_nt: TGTGCCAGCTCACCCGAGCAGAACACTGAAGCTTTCTTT
cdr3_aa: CASSPEQNTEAFF

clone_size: -
j_call: TRBJ1-5
v_call: TRBV2
d_call: TRBD1
cdr3_nt: TGTGCCAGCAACATGGACAGGGGTGGGAGCAATCAGCCCCAGCATTTT
cdr3_aa: CASNMDRGGSNQPQHF

clone_size: -
j_call: TRBJ2-3
v_call: TRBV5-1
d_call: TRBD2
cdr3_nt: TGCGCCAGCAGCTTTCGGACTAGCGGACACACAGATACGCAGTATTTT
cdr3_aa: CASSFRTSGHTDTQYF

clone_size: -
j_call: TRBJ1-3
v_call: TRBV5-1
d_call: -
cdr3_nt: TGCGCCAGCAGCTTGGGGGCAGGTCGAAACACCATATATTTT
cdr3_aa: CASSLGAGRNTIYF

clone_size: -
j_call: TRBJ1-1
v_call: TRBV30
d_call: -
cdr3_nt: TGTGCCTGGCGGACATTGAGTTTGGGCACTGAAGCTTTCTTT
cdr3_aa: CAWRTLSLGTEAFF

clone_size: -
j_call: TRBJ2-7
v_call: TRBV5-1
d_call: TRBD1
cdr3_nt: TGCGCCAGCAGACGCGGCCGGGACAGGACCTACGAGCAGTACTTC
cdr3_aa: CASRRGRDRTYEQYF

clone_size: -
j_call: TRBJ1-2
v_call: TRBV20-1
d_call: -
cdr3_nt: TGCAGGGCGAGGGGCTACACCTTC
cdr3_aa: CRARGYTF

clone_size: -
j_call: TRBJ1-5
v_call: TRBV19
d_call: -
cdr3_nt: TGTGCCAGTAGTCTAACGACGGGGAATCGGGGCAATCAGCCCCAGCATTTT
cdr3_aa: CASSLTTGNRGNQPQHF

clone_size: once
j_call: TRBJ2-7
v_call: TRBV5-6
d_call: -
cdr3_nt: TGTGCCAGCAGCTTGGGCCAGGGAAGGAGAGAGCAGTACTTC
cdr3_aa: CASSLGQGRREQYF

clone_size: -
j_call: TRBJ2-1
v_call: TRBV19
d_call: TRBD1
cdr3_nt: TGTGCCAGTAGTTCCCCAATGGCGGGCAGGGGGCCCAACAATGAGCAGTTCTTC
cdr3_aa: CASSSPMAGRGPNNEQFF

clone_size: -
j_call: TRBJ2-5
v_call: TRBV7-2
d_call: -
cdr3_nt: TGTGCCAGCAGCTTATTCGGGACACCTGAAGAAGAGACCCAGTACTTC
cdr3_aa: CASSLFGTPEEETQYF

clone_size: -
j_call: TRBJ2-5
v_call: TRBV24-1
d_call: -
cdr3_nt: TGTGCCACCAGTGATTTTCTCGAGACCCAGTACTTC
cdr3_aa: CATSDFLETQYF

clone_size: -
j_call: TRBJ2-7
v_call: TRBV18
d_call: TRBD1
cdr3_nt: TGTGCCAGCTCACCAGCGTCGGCAGGGGGCTACGAGCAGTACTTC
cdr3_aa: CASSPASAGGYEQYF

clone_size: -
j_call: TRBJ2-1
v_call: TRBV3-1/TRBV3-2
d_call: TRBD2
cdr3_nt: TGTGCCAGCATCAAACCTTTAGCGGGAGAGGCCGTTAGTGAGGATGAGCAGTTCTTC
cdr3_aa: CASIKPLAGEAVSEDEQFF

clone_size: -
j_call: TRBJ1-2
v_call: TRBV24-1
d_call: TRBD1
cdr3_nt: TGTGCCACCAGTCCTGGACAGGTGAACTATGGCTACACCTTC
cdr3_aa: CATSPGQVNYGYTF

clone_size: -
j_call: TRBJ2-1
v_call: TRBV7-9
d_call: TRBD2
cdr3_nt: TGTGCCAGCAGCCCGACTAGCGGGAGGACCAGCCGTACGAATGAGCAGTTCTTC
cdr3_aa: CASSPTSGRTSRTNEQFF

clone_size: few
j_call: TRBJ2-7
v_call: TRBV9
d_call: -
cdr3_nt: TGTGCCAGCAGCGCCCATGGCGGCCCCTACGAGCAGTACTTC
cdr3_aa: CASSAHGGPYEQYF

clone_size: -
j_call: TRBJ2-1
v_call: TRBV6-1
d_call: -
cdr3_nt: TGTGCCAGCAATGAGGGTGGGGCTAGCTCCTACAATGAGCAGTTCTTC
cdr3_aa: CASNEGGASSYNEQFF

clone_size: once
j_call: TRBJ2-1
v_call: TRBV5-4
d_call: TRBD1
cdr3_nt: TGTGCCAGCAGCGACCAGACAGGGGGCAATGAGCAGTTCTTC
cdr3_aa: CASSDQTGGNEQFF

clone_size: few
j_call: TRBJ2-2
v_call: TRBV2
d_call: -
cdr3_nt: TGTGCCAGCAGTGAGAGGGTGGGGAACACCGGGGAGCTGTTTTTT
cdr3_aa: CASSERVGNTGELFF

clone_size: -
j_call: TRBJ1-1
v_call: TRBV10-3
d_call: TRBD1
cdr3_nt: TGTGCCATCATAGAGGGACAGGGTAAAACTGAAGCTTTCTTT
cdr3_aa: CAIIEGQGKTEAFF

clone_size: -
j_call: TRBJ2-3
v_call: TRBV7-2
d_call: TRBD2
cdr3_nt: TGTGCCAGCGGGATCCTAGCGGGAGTGAGCACAGATACGCAGTATTTT
cdr3_aa: CASGILAGVSTDTQYF

clone_size: once
j_call: TRBJ1-4
v_call: TRBV28
d_call: TRBD1
cdr3_nt: TGTGCCAGCAGCTACCCCTCAGGGGGAAAACTGTTTTTT
cdr3_aa: CASSYPSGGKLFF

clone_size: -
j_call: TRBJ1-4
v_call: TRBV30
d_call: TRBD1
cdr3_nt: TGTGCCTGGACGACCTGGGACAGGGTAAATGAAAAACTGTTTTTT
cdr3_aa: CAWTTWDRVNEKLFF

clone_size: -
j_call: TRBJ2-2
v_call: TRBV10-1
d_call: -
cdr3_nt: TGCGCCAGCAGTGAGTCGCGGAGGTCCCCAATACCGAACACCGGGGAGCTGTTTTTT
cdr3_aa: CASSESRRSPIPNTGELFF

clone_size: once
j_call: TRBJ2-2
v_call: TRBV11-3
d_call: -
cdr3_nt: TGTGCCAGCAGCCCAGGACTGGCAGCCCGGGAGCTGTTTTTT
cdr3_aa: CASSPGLAARELFF

clone_size: -
j_call: TRBJ2-7
v_call: TRBV6-5
d_call: TRBD1
cdr3_nt: TGTGCCAGCAGCTACTCCGGTAGGACAGGGGACGAGCAGTACTTC
cdr3_aa: CASSYSGRTGDEQYF

clone_size: -
j_call: TRBJ2-6
v_call: TRBV28
d_call: TRBD1
cdr3_nt: TGTGCCAGCAGTGAACACACAGGGGCTGGGGCCAACGTCCTGACTTTC
cdr3_aa: CASSEHTGAGANVLTF

clone_size: -
j_call: TRBJ2-1
v_call: TRBV7-2
d_call: TRBD1
cdr3_nt: TGTGCCAGCAGCTTAGCCGGGACAGGGATGGCTGAGCAGTTCTTC
cdr3_aa: CASSLAGTGMAEQFF

clone_size: -
j_call: TRBJ2-7
v_call: TRBV7-2
d_call: -
cdr3_nt: TGTGCCAGCAGCTTAGATCGTTCAGGGGATCGCGAGCAGTACTTC
cdr3_aa: CASSLDRSGDREQYF

clone_size: -
j_call: TRBJ1-6
v_call: TRBV12-3/TRBV12-4
d_call: -
cdr3_nt: TGTGCCAGCAGTCATCTCGGTTCACCCCTCCACTTT
cdr3_aa: CASSHLGSPLHF

clone_size: -
j_call: TRBJ1-2
v_call: TRBV30
d_call: TRBD1
cdr3_nt: TGTGCCGCGAAACCGGGACAGAACTATGGCTACACCTTC
cdr3_aa: CAAKPGQNYGYTF

clone_size: -
j_call: TRBJ2-3
v_call: TRBV7-9
d_call: -
cdr3_nt: TGTGCCAGCAGCCCGGGACTGGGGCGGGCAGATACGCAGTATTTT
cdr3_aa: CASSPGLGRADTQYF

clone_size: few
j_call: TRBJ1-2
v_call: TRBV30
d_call: -
cdr3_nt: TGTGCCTGGAGAAGCCTAAACGACTATGGCTACACCTTC
cdr3_aa: CAWRSLNDYGYTF

clone_size: once
j_call: TRBJ2-7
v_call: TRBV7-2
d_call: -
cdr3_nt: TGTGCCAGCAGCTTAGATTGGCGGGGAAACTCCTACGAGCAGTACTTC
cdr3_aa: CASSLDWRGNSYEQYF

clone_size: -
j_call: TRBJ1-5
v_call: TRBV3-1/TRBV3-2
d_call: TRBD1
cdr3_nt: TGTGCCAGCAGCCACAGGGGGGGCAATCAGCCCCAGCATTTT
cdr3_aa: CASSHRGGNQPQHF

clone_size: -
j_call: TRBJ2-1
v_call: TRBV9
d_call: TRBD1
cdr3_nt: TGTGCCAGCACCGCGCCGACAGGGCAGGAGCAGTTCTTC
cdr3_aa: CASTAPTGQEQFF